This T cell receptor (beta chain) emerged from a study of radiotherapy plus CTLA-4 blockade in lung cancer. Findings and caveats of the study: Interferon-beta, together with early blood T cell clone dynamics, reportedly best predicted response.

The protocol was immunoSEQ multiplex PCR, while the TCRdb copy is restricted to in-frame clones and leaves out a portion. Among about 68,000 clones listed, around three quarters were seen once. CDR3 size: 11 residues. V lost 5 bases, J lost 16 bases, and 14 bases lay in between. Germline V gene sequence: CDR1 SGHAT, CDR2 FQNNGV. Concerning this clone: The target antigen is unknown.

This TCR was sampled from a human donor with non-small cell lung cancer who had a complete response to radiotherapy plus ipilimumab. Sequencing was performed on peripheral blood, taken from a patient treated with radiotherapy plus ipilimumab. The chain recombines TRBV11-2 with TRBJ1-4; possibly TRBD1 for D (5 bases). The CDR3, as DNA: TGTGCCAGCAGCCAGGGACCGCGGAGGTTTTTT. Translating it yields CASSQGPRRFF.